This TCR beta chain was identified in a study of CD8 T cells in ankylosing spondylitis. Worth noting for this clonotype: The antigen remains unidentified.

Each CDR3 protein gets one entry after TCRdb re-called the 5' RACE reads with MiXCR. The repertoire holds about 200,000 distinct CDR3 sequences, with roughly 26% as singletons. Study conclusions and caveats: Enrichment of disease-linked clones was reportedly significant in matched ankylosing spondylitis synovial fluid. It appeared that ankylosing spondylitis blood was characterized by a TCR beta motif of under ten highly homologous variants. CD8+ by phenotype, disease-linked clones were relatively rare in peripheral blood.

The source is a male donor with ankylosing spondylitis or in good health (not recorded which). The sequenced sample was blood, either unsorted or a sorted T cell fraction (not recorded which).

CDR3: CASSPYAGGREQYF. For the CDR3, the DNA is TGTGCCAGCTCACCATACGCAGGGGGAAGGGAGCAGTACTTC. The chain recombines TRBV18 with TRBJ2-7, with 7 bases lining up with TRBD1. CDR3 length equals 14 residues. CDR1 is KGHSH, CDR2 LQKENI, per germline. V shed 2 bases, J shed 7 bases, and the junction held 8 bases outside the gene matches.